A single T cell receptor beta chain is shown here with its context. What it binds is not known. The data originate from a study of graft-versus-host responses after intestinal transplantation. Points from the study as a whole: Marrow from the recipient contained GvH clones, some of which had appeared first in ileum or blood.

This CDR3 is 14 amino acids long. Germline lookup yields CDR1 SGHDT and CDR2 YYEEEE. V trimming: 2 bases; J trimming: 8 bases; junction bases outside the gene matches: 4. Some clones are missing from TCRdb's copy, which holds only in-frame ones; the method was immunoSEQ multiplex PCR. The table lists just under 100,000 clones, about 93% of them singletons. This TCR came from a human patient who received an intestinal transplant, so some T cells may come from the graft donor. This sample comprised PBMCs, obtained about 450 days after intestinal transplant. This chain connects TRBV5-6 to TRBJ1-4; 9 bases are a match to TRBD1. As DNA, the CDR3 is TGTGCCAGCAGCTTCACAGGGGGCAGAGAAAAACTGTTTTTT. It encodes CASSFTGGREKLFF.